These 17 T cell receptor beta chains share one sample of origin, sequenced in a study of T cell repertoires in cytomegalovirus infection. Via MiXCR, TCRdb re-called the reads, giving one row per CDR3 protein. The data hold about 300,000 distinct CDR3 sequences, with roughly a tenth observed a single time. Source material: PBMCs. The receptor set was obtained from a human donor in good health (CMV status not recorded). Some clones in this sample may be carry-over from other donors' samples.

This clonotype was counted ten times or more. The chain combines TRBV7-6 with TRBJ2-3; D ambiguous. Germline CDR1 is SGHVS and CDR2 is FNYEAQ. Deletions cut 4 bases from V and 5 bases from J, with 7 bases between. The CDR3 totals 12 residues. The CDR3 DNA reads as TGTGCCAGCAGCTCCGCTGGAGATACGCAGTATTTT. It codes for CASSSAGDTQYF.

This clonotype was seen ten or more times. The chain employs TRBV7-2 and TRBJ2-7; 8 bases align to TRBD2. CDR1 is SGHTA and CDR2 is FQGNSA in the germline V gene. The CDR3 spans 17 residues. V was pared by 1 base and J by 2 bases, with 10 bases of the junction left unmatched. CDR3 amino acids: CASSLDIAGNPPYEQYV. The CDR3 region has the DNA TGTGCCAGCAGCTTAGATATAGCGGGGAACCCACCCTACGAGCAGTACGTC.

This clonotype was seen many times. The rearrangement links TRBV28 to TRBJ2-2; D may be TRBD2 (6 bases). Trimming left V 6 bases short and J 2 bases short, with 16 bases between. The CDR3 covers 16 residues. Germline V gene data show CDR1 as MDHEN and CDR2 as SYDVKM. In DNA form, the CDR3 reads TGTGCCAGCAGGTTGGCGGGACGAGCAAACACCGGGGAGCTGTTTTTT. It is translated as CASRLAGRANTGELFF.

This clonotype has a count of ten or more. This CDR3 is CSARDTGLNTEAFF. The CDR3 nucleotides read TGCAGTGCTAGAGATACAGGGCTGAACACTGAAGCTTTCTTT. The chain has TRBV20-1 and TRBJ1-1, with D maybe TRBD1 (6 bases). The CDR3 is 14 residues long. V was pared by 0 bases and J by 0 bases, with 8 bases between. Germline values: CDR1 DFQATT, CDR2 SNEGSKA (reference sequence).

In its sample, this clonotype is medium-sized. The genes are TRBV7-2 and TRBJ1-4; 8 nucleotides agree with TRBD1. The CDR3 loop spans 13 amino acids. J gave up 7 bases and V 3 bases, and 1 base lay outside the gene matches. The germline V gene encodes CDR1 SGHTA and CDR2 FQGNSA. CDR3 amino acids: CASSFDRGEKLFF. Written as DNA, the CDR3 is TGTGCCAGCAGCTTCGACAGGGGTGAAAAACTGTTTTTT.

This clonotype was seen ten or more times. The chain links TRBV6-6 to TRBJ2-2; a weak D match, TRBD2 (6 bases). With 7 bases removed from V and 7 bases from J, the gap between germline ends came to 16 bases. Germline CDR1 reads MNHNY; CDR2 reads SVGAGI (reference sequence). CDR3 length: 14 residues. This CDR3 reads CASIPGGVIGELFF. The CDR3 DNA sequence: TGTGCCAGCATCCCCGGCGGGGTAATCGGGGAGCTGTTTTTT.

This clonotype was counted at least ten times. This sequence joins TRBV6-1 and TRBJ2-2; 7 nucleotides line up with TRBD1. This CDR3 is built from 15 residues. Germline values: CDR1 MNHNS, CDR2 SASEGT. Trimming took 4 bases from V and 5 from J; bases not matched to a gene: 7. Here the CDR3 DNA reads TGTGCCAGCAGTGCCAAGGGGGCGATGACCGGGGAGCTGTTTTTT. As protein: CASSAKGAMTGELFF.

This clonotype was counted at least ten times. This rearrangement joins TRBV7-9 to TRBJ1-4; D is unclear. Per germline, CDR1 SEHNR and CDR2 FQNEAQ (reference sequence). V was trimmed by 1 base and J by 8 bases, leaving 17 bases between them. The CDR3 has 16 amino acids. The CDR3 loop is CASSLDGSPFVEKLFF. CDR3 in DNA: TGTGCCAGCAGCTTAGACGGCAGTCCCTTTGTGGAAAAACTGTTTTTT. Together with reference TRBV7-9 and TRBJ1-4, the CDR3 gives the full variable domain: DTGVSQNPRHKITKRGQNVTFRCDPISEHNRLYWYRQTLGQGPEFLTYFQNEAQLEKSRLLSDRFSAERPKGSFSTLEIQRTEQGDSAMYLCASSLDGSPFVEKLFFGSGTQLSVL.

This clonotype came up many times. The chain links TRBV12-3 or TRBV12-4 to TRBJ1-2, with unresolved D. V lost 1 base, J lost 2 bases, and 5 bases lay in between. There are 13 residues in the CDR3. CDR3 residues: CASSLVWNYGYTF. CDR3 sequence (DNA): TGTGCCAGCAGTTTAGTCTGGAACTATGGCTACACCTTC.

In this sample, this clonotype turned up many times. This chain uses TRBV29-1 with TRBJ1-1; the D gene is possibly TRBD1 (6 bases). V gave up 6 bases and J gave up 4 bases, with 18 bases separating them. The CDR3 totals 14 residues. The germline V gene has CDR1 SQVTM and CDR2 ANQGSEA. In DNA form, the CDR3 reads TGCAGCGTGATCCGGGGGGCCGGAGGCACTGAAGCTTTCTTT. Protein product: CSVIRGAGGTEAFF.

This clonotype was observed many times. This chain connects TRBV2 to TRBJ2-5; D is ambiguous. V lost 6 bases and J lost 3, with 14 bases in between. Germline V lookup: CDR1 SNHLY, CDR2 FYNNEI. CDR3 length equals 14 residues. CDR3 coding DNA: TGTGCCAGCAGAGGAGAAACAGTCGAAGAGACCCAGTACTTC. This sequence encodes CASRGETVEETQYF.

This clonotype was recorded at least ten times. CDR3 nucleotide sequence: TGTGCCAGCAGCTTGGAACAGGGAACAAACTATGGCTACACCTTC. It encodes CASSLEQGTNYGYTF. This rearrangement joins TRBV7-8 to TRBJ1-2; the D gene is possibly TRBD1 (6 bases). Germline V lookup: CDR1 SGHVS, CDR2 FQNEAQ. This CDR3 contains 15 residues. Trimming removed 3 bases at V and 2 bases at J, with 13 bases between.

This clonotype was seen at least ten times. This chain joins TRBV7-2 and TRBJ2-3; D is ambiguous. In germline, CDR1 is SGHTA, CDR2 FQGNSA. Trimming removed 3 bases at V and 2 bases at J, with 6 bases between. The CDR3 is 13 amino acids. The CDR3 loop reads CASSFPSTDTQYF. In nucleotides, the CDR3 is TGTGCCAGCAGCTTCCCCTCCACAGATACGCAGTATTTT.

This clonotype was seen at least ten times. The chain carries TRBV5-1 and TRBJ2-1, with 9 positions matching TRBD2. Trimming at V came to 0 bases and at J to 9 bases, leaving 7 bases not matched to a gene. In germline, CDR1 is SGHRS, CDR2 YFSETQ. The CDR3 consists of 15 residues. CDR3 nucleotides: TGCGCCAGCAGCTTGGTTGCGGGGGGGCCAGGTGAGCAGTTCTTC. Translating it yields CASSLVAGGPGEQFF. Supplemented by reference TRBV5-1 and TRBJ2-1, the full variable domain reads KAGVTQTPRYLIKTRGQQVTLSCSPISGHRSVSWYQQTPGQGLQFLFEYFSETQRNKGNFPGRFSGRQFSNSRSEMNVSTLELGDSALYLCASSLVAGGPGEQFFGPGTRLTVL.

This clonotype has ten or more counts. This chain joins TRBV6-2 or TRBV6-3 and TRBJ2-3; 7 bases align to TRBD2. Losses at the gene ends were 3 bases for V and 6 bases for J; bases not matched to a gene: 6. Germline V gives CDR1 MNHEY, CDR2 SVGEGT. This CDR3 has 14 residues. The CDR3 DNA reads as TGTGCCAGCAGTTATAGACGGGGGGTCGATACGCAGTATTTT. Its protein product is CASSYRRGVDTQYF.

This clonotype was found many times. The V and J genes are TRBV7-9 and TRBJ2-1; TRBD1 is a possible D gene (6 bases). Looked up from germline, CDR1 is SEHNR and CDR2 is FQNEAQ (reference sequence). The V end lost 4 bases, the J end lost 2 bases, and 15 bases lay between the germline ends. This CDR3 contains 16 residues. CDR3 residues: CASSSQEGGTYNEQFF. CDR3 sequence (DNA): TGTGCCAGCAGCTCACAAGAAGGGGGAACCTACAATGAGCAGTTCTTC.

In its sample, this clonotype was seen many times. The gene calls are TRBV7-9 and TRBJ1-1; 9 positions match TRBD1. Trimming at V came to 5 bases and at J to 1 base, leaving 5 bases not matched to a gene. Germline V gene lookup returns CDR1 SEHNR and CDR2 FQNEAQ (reference sequence). This CDR3 is 15 amino acids long. In DNA, the CDR3 is TGTGCCAGCAGCCGACTGGGACAGGGGAACACTGAAGCTTTCTTT. Protein sequence: CASSRLGQGNTEAFF.